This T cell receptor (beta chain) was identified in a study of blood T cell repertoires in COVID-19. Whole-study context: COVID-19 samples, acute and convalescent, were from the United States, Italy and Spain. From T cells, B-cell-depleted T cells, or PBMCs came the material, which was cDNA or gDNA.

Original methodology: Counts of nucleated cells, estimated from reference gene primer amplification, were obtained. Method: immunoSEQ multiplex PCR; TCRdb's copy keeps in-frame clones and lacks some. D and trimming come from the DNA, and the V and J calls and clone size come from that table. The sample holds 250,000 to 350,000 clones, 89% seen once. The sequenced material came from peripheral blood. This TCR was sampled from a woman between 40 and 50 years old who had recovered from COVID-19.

CDR3 region: CASSKWGLAGGPPGYF. CDR3 bases: TGTGCCAGCAGCAAATGGGGACTAGCGGGAGGACCTCCGGGGTACTTC. The rearrangement uses TRBV21-1 and TRBJ2-7; TRBD2 reflects the table's D call only, with no check against the DNA. TRBV21-1 is a pseudogene segment. The CDR3 totals 16 residues.